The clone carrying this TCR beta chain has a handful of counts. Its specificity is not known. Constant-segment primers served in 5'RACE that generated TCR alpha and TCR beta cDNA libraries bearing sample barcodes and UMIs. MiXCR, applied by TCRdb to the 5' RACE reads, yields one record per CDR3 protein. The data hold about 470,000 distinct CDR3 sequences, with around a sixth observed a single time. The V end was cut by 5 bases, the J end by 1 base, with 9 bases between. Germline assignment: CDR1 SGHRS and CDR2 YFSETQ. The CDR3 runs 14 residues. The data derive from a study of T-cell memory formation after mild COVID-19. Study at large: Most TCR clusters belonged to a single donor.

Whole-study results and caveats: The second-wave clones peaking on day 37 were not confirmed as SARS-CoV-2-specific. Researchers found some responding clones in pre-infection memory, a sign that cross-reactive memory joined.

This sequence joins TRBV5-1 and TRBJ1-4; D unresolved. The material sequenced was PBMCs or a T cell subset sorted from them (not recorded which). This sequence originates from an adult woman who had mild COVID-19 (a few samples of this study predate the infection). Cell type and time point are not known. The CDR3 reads CASRRGLTNEKLFF. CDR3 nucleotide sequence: TGCGCCAGCAGAAGAGGGCTAACTAATGAAAAACTGTTTTTT.